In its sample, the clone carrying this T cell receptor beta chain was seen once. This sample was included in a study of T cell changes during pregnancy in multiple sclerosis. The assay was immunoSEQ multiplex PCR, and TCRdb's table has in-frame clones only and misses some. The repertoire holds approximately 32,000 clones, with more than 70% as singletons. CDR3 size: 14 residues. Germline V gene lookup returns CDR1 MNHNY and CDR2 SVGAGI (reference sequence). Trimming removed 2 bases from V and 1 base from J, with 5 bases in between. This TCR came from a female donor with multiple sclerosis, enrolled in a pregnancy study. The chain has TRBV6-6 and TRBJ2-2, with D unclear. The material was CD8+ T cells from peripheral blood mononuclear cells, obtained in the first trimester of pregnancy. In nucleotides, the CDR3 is TGTGCCAGCAGTTACAACGGGAACACCGGGGAGCTGTTTTTT. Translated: CASSYNGNTGELFF.